This T cell receptor (beta chain) is from a study of T cells of healthy individuals. The CDR3 extends over 14 amino acids. CDR1 is MGHRA, CDR2 YSYEKL, per germline. With 3 bases removed from V and 6 bases from J, the gap between germline ends came to 12 bases. Via MiXCR, TCRdb re-called the 5' RACE reads, giving one row per CDR3 protein. The sample records some 100,000 distinct CDR3 sequences, approximately 18% being singletons. This clonotype showed up just a few times. The TCR sequence derives from a human donor in good health. The chain links TRBV4-1 to TRBJ2-1; D ambiguous. The CDR3 DNA is TGCGCCAGCAGCCATATAGGGATGGGCAATGAGCAGTTCTTC. Translated: CASSHIGMGNEQFF.